The 13 T cell receptor beta chains in this list originate from one sample, sequenced in a study of T-cell reconstitution after alpha-beta-depleted transplantation in children. TCRbeta library construction was performed incorporating unique molecular identifiers. TCRdb itself ran the PCR reads through MiXCR, one entry per CDR3 protein. The table lists about 640,000 distinct CDR3 sequences, about 15% of them singletons. The sequencing used PBMCs from the stem cell graft donor, collected from the stem cell graft. These receptors were obtained from a human donor who donated a stem cell graft to a child with acute myeloid leukemia.

This clonotype was found many times. The V and J genes are TRBV20-1 and TRBJ1-5, with a tentative D call TRBD1 (6 bases). Per the germline V gene, CDR1 is DFQATT and CDR2 is SNEGSKA (reference sequence). The CDR3 length is 15 residues. Trimming stripped 4 bases from V and 0 bases from J, with 13 bases between. CDR3 amino acids: CSATPRQDSNQPQHF. CDR3 sequence (DNA): TGCAGTGCTACCCCTAGACAGGATAGCAATCAGCCCCAGCATTTT.

This chain uses TRBV27 with TRBJ2-4, with 7 bases that match TRBD1. CDR3 length: 17 residues. Per the germline V gene, CDR1 is MNHEY and CDR2 is SMNVEV (reference sequence). Trimming took 5 bases from V and 2 from J; bases not matched to a gene: 12. CDR3 sequence: CASSPPSTGRTKNIQYF. CDR3 DNA: TGTGCCAGCAGTCCACCCTCGACAGGGCGAACCAAAAACATTCAGTACTTC.

The chain uses TRBV4-3 and TRBJ2-1; the D call may be TRBD1 or TRBD2 (5 bases each). This CDR3 comprises 17 residues. Trimming left V 1 base short and J 8 bases short, with 21 bases between. Germline V gene data show CDR1 as LGHNA and CDR2 as YSLEER. CDR3 in DNA: TGCGCCAGCAGCCAAGTCTTCGGGACCCCCCGGTTGGATGAGCAGTTCTTC. It is translated as CASSQVFGTPRLDEQFF.

Only a few counts were recorded for this clonotype. This chain connects TRBV20-1 to TRBJ1-1, with D maybe TRBD1 (6 bases). Germline CDR1 reads DFQATT; CDR2 reads SNEGSKA (reference sequence). This CDR3 spans 14 amino acids. V gave up 6 bases and J gave up 1 base, with 15 bases separating them. The DNA of the CDR3 is TGCAGTGCGAGGAGTGGGGGGCCGAACACTGAAGCTTTCTTT. Translated: CSARSGGPNTEAFF.

This clonotype was counted at least ten times. V gene TRBV25-1 combines with J gene TRBJ2-3; D is undetermined. The CDR3 extends over 14 amino acids. Germline V CDR1 and CDR2: MGHDK, SYGVNS. Trimming stripped 4 bases from V and 1 base from J, with 9 bases between. The CDR3 DNA is TGTGCCAGCAGTGTGAATCTGGGCACAGATACGCAGTATTTT. As protein: CASSVNLGTDTQYF.

A few counts support this clonotype. V is TRBV6-5 and J is TRBJ1-1; 7 bases are shared with TRBD1. Germline CDR1 and CDR2: MNHEY and SVGAGI. V shed 3 bases and J 7 bases; nucleotides not matched to a gene: 8. The CDR3 runs to 14 residues. The CDR3 here is CASSYKGARFEAFF. DNA for the CDR3: TGTGCCAGCAGTTATAAGGGGGCGCGATTTGAAGCTTTCTTT.

The chain carries TRBV7-3 and TRBJ1-1; D gene uncertain. V gave up 2 bases and J gave up 11 bases, with 15 bases separating them. In germline, CDR1 is SGHTA, CDR2 FQGTGA. The CDR3 runs to 13 residues. The CDR3 spells CASSLDPDAEAFF. Written as DNA, the CDR3 is TGTGCCAGCAGCTTAGATCCGGATGCGGAGGCTTTCTTT. Full variable domain (outside the CDR3, taken from reference TRBV7-3 and TRBJ1-1): GAGVSQTPSNKVTEKGKYVELRCDPISGHTALYWYRQSLGQGPEFLIYFQGTGAADDSGLPNDRFFAVRPEGSVSTLKIQRTERGDSAVYLCASSLDPDAEAFFGQGTRLTVV.

This clonotype was recorded many times. CDR3 sequence (DNA): TGCAGTGCGAGCCTAGCGGGGCCCTACAATGAGCAGTTCTTC. Translating gives CSASLAGPYNEQFF. This chain joins TRBV20-1 and TRBJ2-1; 9 bases match TRBD2. Trimming cost V 6 bases and J 2 bases; bases outside gene matches: 5. CDR1 is DFQATT, CDR2 SNEGSKA, per germline (reference sequence). This CDR3 comprises 14 residues.

In this sample, this clonotype turned up many times. V is TRBV20-1 and J is TRBJ1-6; perhaps TRBD1 as D (6 bases). The V gene's germline CDR1 is DFQATT and CDR2 SNEGSKA (reference sequence). Trimming left V 3 bases short and J 8 bases short, with 11 bases between. The CDR3 extends over 13 amino acids. For the CDR3, the DNA is TGCAGTGCTAGGGGGACATCAGATTCACCCCTCCACTTT. As protein: CSARGTSDSPLHF.

This clonotype occurred many times. This chain uses TRBV20-1 with TRBJ2-7, with 7 positions matching TRBD1. The CDR3 length is 15 residues. Per the germline V gene, CDR1 is DFQATT and CDR2 is SNEGSKA (reference sequence). The junction had 13 bases not matched to a gene; V was cut back by 3 bases and J by 5 bases. DNA for the CDR3: TGCAGTGCTAGGAGATCAAGACAGGGACCGAACGAGCAGTACTTC. Protein product: CSARRSRQGPNEQYF.

The chain recombines TRBV7-3 with TRBJ2-3; 13 nucleotides match TRBD2. Losses at the gene ends were 0 bases for V and 0 bases for J; bases not matched to a gene: 6. CDR3 length: 19 residues. Germline CDR1 reads SGHTA; CDR2 reads FQGTGA. The CDR3 bases are TGTGCCAGCAGCTTAACACCGGGGACTAGCGGGGCTAGCACAGATACGCAGTATTTT. Translating gives CASSLTPGTSGASTDTQYF.

This clonotype was detected ten times or more. V gene TRBV5-6 combines with J gene TRBJ2-7, with unresolved D. V lost 0 bases and J 10 bases, leaving 11 bases between the germline ends. This CDR3 has 12 amino acids. Germline CDR1 reads SGHDT; CDR2 reads YYEEEE. CDR3 in DNA: TGTGCCAGCAGCTTGGCCGACTCTACCCAGTACTTC. Translating it yields CASSLADSTQYF.

This clonotype was counted many times. The V call is TRBV20-1, the J call TRBJ2-3; TRBD2 matches at 8 bases. This CDR3 region has 17 residues. CDR1 is DFQATT, CDR2 SNEGSKA, per germline (reference sequence). J lost 0 bases, V lost 0 bases, and 8 bases had no gene match. CDR3 residues: CSARDSWSSGSTDTQYF. Here the CDR3 DNA reads TGCAGTGCTAGAGATAGTTGGTCTAGCGGGAGCACAGATACGCAGTATTTT.